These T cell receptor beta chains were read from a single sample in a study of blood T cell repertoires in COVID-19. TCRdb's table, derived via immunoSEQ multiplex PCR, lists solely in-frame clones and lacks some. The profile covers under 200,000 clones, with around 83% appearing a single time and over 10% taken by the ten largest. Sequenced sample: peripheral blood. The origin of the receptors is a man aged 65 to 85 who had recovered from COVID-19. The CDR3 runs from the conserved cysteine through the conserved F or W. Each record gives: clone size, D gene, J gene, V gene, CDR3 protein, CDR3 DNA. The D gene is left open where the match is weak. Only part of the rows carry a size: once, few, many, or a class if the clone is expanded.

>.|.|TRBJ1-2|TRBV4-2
CASSQERQIFYGYTF
TGTGCCAGCAGCCAAGAAAGACAGATCTTCTATGGCTACACCTTC
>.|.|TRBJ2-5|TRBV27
CASSFRQGLRTQYF
TGTGCCAGCAGTTTTCGGCAGGGTTTGAGGACCCAGTACTTC
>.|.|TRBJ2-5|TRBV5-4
CASSYASAGETQYF
TGTGCCAGCAGCTACGCGTCGGCGGGGGAGACCCAGTACTTC
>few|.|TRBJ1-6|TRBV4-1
CASSQDLTLSFNSPLHF
TGCGCCAGCAGCCAAGACTTGACACTGTCCTTTAATTCACCCCTCCACTTT
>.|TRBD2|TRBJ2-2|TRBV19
CASSTPGTRLTGELFF
TGTGCCAGTAGTACCCCAGGGACTAGGTTGACCGGGGAGCTGTTTTTT
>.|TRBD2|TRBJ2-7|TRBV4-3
CASSQGLAGGLSYEQYF
TGCGCCAGCAGCCAGGGACTAGCGGGAGGCCTCAGCTACGAGCAGTACTTC
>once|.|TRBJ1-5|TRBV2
CASSAPTASNQPQHF
TGTGCCAGCAGTGCTCCGACAGCCAGCAATCAGCCCCAGCATTTT
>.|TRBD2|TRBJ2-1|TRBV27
CASTEGKGGRYNGQFF
TGTGCCAGCACTGAAGGGAAGGGCGGGAGGTACAATGGGCAGTTCTTC
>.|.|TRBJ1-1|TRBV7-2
CASSLDSGTREAFF
TGTGCCAGCAGCTTAGATAGCGGGACTCGGGAAGCTTTCTTT
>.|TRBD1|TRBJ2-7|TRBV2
CASSRQGYEQYF
TGTGCCAGCAGTCGACAGGGTTACGAGCAGTACTTC
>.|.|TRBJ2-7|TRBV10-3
CASTDQGEQYF
TGTGCCAGTACCGACCAGGGCGAGCAGTACTTC
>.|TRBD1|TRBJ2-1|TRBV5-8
CASSLVGQGPRNEQFF
TGTGCCAGCAGCCTAGTCGGACAGGGCCCACGCAATGAGCAGTTCTTC
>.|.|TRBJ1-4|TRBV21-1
CASSKDRGDEKLFF
TGTGCCAGCAGCAAGGACAGGGGTGATGAAAAACTGTTTTTT
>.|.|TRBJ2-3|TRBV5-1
CASSLAPGVDTQYF
TGCGCCAGCAGCTTGGCCCCGGGAGTGGATACGCAGTATTTT
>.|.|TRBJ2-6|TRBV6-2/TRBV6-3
CASSLGGSGANVLTF
TGTGCCAGCAGTTTAGGGGGCTCTGGGGCCAACGTCCTGACTTTC
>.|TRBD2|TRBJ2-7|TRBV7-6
CASSARGGDEQYF
TGTGCCAGCAGCGCCCGGGGGGGTGACGAGCAGTACTTC
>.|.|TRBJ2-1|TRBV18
CASSLSYNEQFF
TGTGCCAGCTCACTATCCTACAATGAGCAGTTCTTC
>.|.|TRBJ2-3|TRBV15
CATRRMGDTQYF
TGTGCCACCAGGCGGATGGGAGATACGCAGTATTTT
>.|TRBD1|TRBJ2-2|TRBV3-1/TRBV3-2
CASSRGSGGGTGELFF
TGTGCCAGCAGCCGGGGCTCAGGGGGCGGCACCGGGGAGCTGTTTTTT
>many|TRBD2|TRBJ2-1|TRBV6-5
CASSTSSGRVDEQFF
TGTGCCAGCAGTACCTCTAGCGGGAGGGTAGATGAGCAGTTCTTC
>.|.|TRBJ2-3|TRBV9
CASSVGRGSTDTQYF
TGTGCCAGCAGCGTAGGGAGAGGGAGCACAGATACGCAGTATTTT
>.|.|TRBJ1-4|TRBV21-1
CASSPRDSLGSTNEKLFF
TGTGCCAGCAGCCCACGGGACAGCCTCGGATCAACTAATGAAAAACTGTTTTTT
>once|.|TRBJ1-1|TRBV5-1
CASSLDTNTEAFF
TGCGCCAGCAGCTTGGACACGAACACTGAAGCTTTCTTT
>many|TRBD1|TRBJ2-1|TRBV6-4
CASSESDREEQFF
TGTGCCAGCAGTGAGTCCGACAGGGAGGAGCAGTTCTTC
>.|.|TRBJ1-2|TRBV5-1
CASSPDEGLILYGYTF
TGCGCCAGCAGCCCCGACGAGGGCCTTATCCTCTATGGCTACACCTTC
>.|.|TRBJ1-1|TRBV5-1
CASSPQAVGREAFF
TGCGCCAGCAGCCCTCAAGCGGTTGGGAGAGAGGCTTTCTTT
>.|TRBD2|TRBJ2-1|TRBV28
CASSFIRGTSGSNEQFF
TGTGCCAGCAGCTTTATCCGGGGGACTAGCGGGAGCAATGAGCAGTTCTTC
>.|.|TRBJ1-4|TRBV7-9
CASSPGETNEKLFF
TGTGCCAGCAGCCCAGGGGAGACTAATGAAAAACTGTTTTTT
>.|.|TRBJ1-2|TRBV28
CASTGAANYGYTF
TGTGCCAGCACAGGGGCCGCAAACTATGGCTACACCTTC
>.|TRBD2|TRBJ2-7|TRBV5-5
CASSFSGGAYEQYF
TGTGCCAGCAGCTTCAGCGGGGGGGCGTACGAGCAGTACTTC
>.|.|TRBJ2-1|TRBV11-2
CASSLVWASEQFF
TGTGCCAGCAGCTTAGTCTGGGCCTCTGAGCAGTTCTTC
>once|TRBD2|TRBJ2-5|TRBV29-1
CSVSVSGSRGETQYF
TGCAGCGTTTCGGTTAGCGGGAGTAGAGGAGAGACCCAGTACTTC
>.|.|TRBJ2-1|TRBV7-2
CASSFLYSSNEQFF
TGTGCCAGCAGCTTCCTCTATTCCTCCAATGAGCAGTTCTTC
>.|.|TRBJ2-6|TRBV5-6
CASSLNPGGANVLTF
TGTGCCAGCAGCCTAAATCCGGGAGGGGCCAACGTCCTGACTTTC
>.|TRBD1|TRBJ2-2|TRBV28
CASSTRTGLTGELFF
TGTGCCAGCAGTACCCGGACAGGGTTAACCGGGGAGCTGTTTTTT
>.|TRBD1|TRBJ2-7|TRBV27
CASSLYTGGSWEQYF
TGTGCCAGCAGTTTATATACAGGGGGCAGCTGGGAGCAGTACTTC
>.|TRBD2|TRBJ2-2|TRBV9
CASSVGSGRAPGELFF
TGTGCCAGCAGCGTAGGAAGCGGGAGGGCTCCCGGGGAGCTGTTTTTT
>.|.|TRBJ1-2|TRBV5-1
CASSEGQNYGYTF
TGCGCCAGCAGCGAAGGACAGAACTATGGCTACACCTTC
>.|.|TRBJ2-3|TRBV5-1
CASSYTSTRGDTQYF
TGCGCCAGCAGCTACACTAGCACTCGAGGGGATACGCAGTATTTT
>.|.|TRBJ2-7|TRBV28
CASSPGTVGGEQYF
TGTGCCAGCAGTCCCGGGACAGTGGGGGGCGAGCAGTACTTC
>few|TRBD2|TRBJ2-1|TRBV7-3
CASSLDVGRARFGEQFF
TGTGCCAGCAGCTTAGATGTCGGGAGGGCCCGGTTTGGTGAGCAGTTCTTC
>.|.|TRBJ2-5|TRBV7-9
CASSLGRGIGETQYF
TGTGCCAGCAGCTTAGGAAGGGGGATAGGAGAGACCCAGTACTTC
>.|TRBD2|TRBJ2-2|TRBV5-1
CASSPAGWGGMEHRGAVF
TGCGCCAGCAGCCCGGCGGGCTGGGGAGGGATGGAACACCGGGGAGCTGTTTTT
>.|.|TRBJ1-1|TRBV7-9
CASSSGSRAGTEAFF
TGTGCCAGCAGCTCCGGGTCCAGGGCCGGCACTGAAGCTTTCTTT